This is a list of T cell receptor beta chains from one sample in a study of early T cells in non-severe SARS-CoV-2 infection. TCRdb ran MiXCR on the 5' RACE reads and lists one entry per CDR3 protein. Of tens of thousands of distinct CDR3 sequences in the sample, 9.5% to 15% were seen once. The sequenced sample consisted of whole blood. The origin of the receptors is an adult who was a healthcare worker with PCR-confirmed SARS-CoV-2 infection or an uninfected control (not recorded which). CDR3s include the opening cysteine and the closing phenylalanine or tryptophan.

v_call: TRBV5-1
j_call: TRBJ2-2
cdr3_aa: CASSPSAVNTGELFF

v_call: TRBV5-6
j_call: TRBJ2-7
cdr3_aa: CASSPKADIYEQYF

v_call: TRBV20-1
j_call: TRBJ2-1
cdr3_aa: CSATRGLVPYNEQFF

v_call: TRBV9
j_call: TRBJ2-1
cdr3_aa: CASSDDGTRGFNEQFF

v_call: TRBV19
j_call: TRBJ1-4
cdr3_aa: CASSSNRDKASEKLFF

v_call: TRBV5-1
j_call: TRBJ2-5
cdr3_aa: CASSLFGGFEETQYF

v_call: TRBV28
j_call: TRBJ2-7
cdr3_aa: CASSSSGAYEQYF

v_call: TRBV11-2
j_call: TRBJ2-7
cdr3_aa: CASSPSRGGAYEQYF

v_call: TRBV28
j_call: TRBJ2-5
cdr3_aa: CASSSAPRRPPPGTQYF

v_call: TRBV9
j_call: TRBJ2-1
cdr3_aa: CASSFGGTYNEQFF

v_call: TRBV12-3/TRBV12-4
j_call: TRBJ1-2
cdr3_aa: CASSLGLDYGYTF

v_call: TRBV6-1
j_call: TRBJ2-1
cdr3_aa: CASSENRGTGSYNEQFF

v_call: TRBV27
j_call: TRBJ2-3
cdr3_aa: CASSNLQTSAFTDTQYF

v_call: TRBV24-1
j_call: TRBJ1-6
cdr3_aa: CATSDLPIALTDTLHF

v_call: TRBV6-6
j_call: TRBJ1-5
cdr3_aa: CASSYSRDNEEGNQPQHF

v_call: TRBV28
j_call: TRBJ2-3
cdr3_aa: CASSSRQGTERGPDTQYF

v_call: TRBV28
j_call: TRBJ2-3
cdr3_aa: CASSLTGGLTDTQYF

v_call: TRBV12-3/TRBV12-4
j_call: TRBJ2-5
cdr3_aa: CASSSPDRGETQYF

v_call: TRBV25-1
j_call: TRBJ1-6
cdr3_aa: CASSGSSPLHF

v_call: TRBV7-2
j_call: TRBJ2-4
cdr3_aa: CASSLGWLTANQAKNIQYF

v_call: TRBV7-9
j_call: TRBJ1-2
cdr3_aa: CASSPGGRGQGYTF

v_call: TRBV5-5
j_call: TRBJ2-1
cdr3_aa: CASSLYNSGTRSYNEQFF

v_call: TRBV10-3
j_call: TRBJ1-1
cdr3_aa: CAIGGDRNTEAFF

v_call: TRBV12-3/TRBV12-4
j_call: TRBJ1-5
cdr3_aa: CASSPGVQTPQHF

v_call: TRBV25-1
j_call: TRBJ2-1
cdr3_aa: CASSESVGVGSYNEQFF

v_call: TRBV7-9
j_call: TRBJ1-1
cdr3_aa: CASGLEAFF

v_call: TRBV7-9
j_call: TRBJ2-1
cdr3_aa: CASFREDEQFF

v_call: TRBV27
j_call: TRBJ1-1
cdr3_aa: CASSLWGRGLTEAFF

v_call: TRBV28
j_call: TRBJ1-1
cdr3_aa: CASSLGQPEAFF

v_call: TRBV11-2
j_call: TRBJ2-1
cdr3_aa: CASTPGLASHEQFF